The rows below give T cell receptor beta chains drawn from one sample of a study of cytomegalovirus exposure and HLA in healthy donors. Repertoires were generated with immunoSEQ multiplex PCR, while TCRdb's copy carries only in-frame clones and drops some. The sample includes about 62,000 clones, approximately 78% of them seen just once. The sequencing sample was made of PBMCs. All receptors come from a woman under 40 in good health and CMV-seronegative. Each CDR3 is given with its conserved first and last residue. A D gene is named only where the DNA matches it firmly. The size field is filled for only some rows; it gives once, few, many or a size class.

v_gene	j_gene	abundance	d_gene	CDR3nt	CDR3aa
TRBV5-8	TRBJ2-1	.	TRBD2	TGTGCCAGCAGCCGGAGACTAGCGGGGGGACGATGGACCTACAATGAGCAGTTCTTC	CASSRRLAGGRWTYNEQFF
TRBV6-6	TRBJ2-1	.	TRBD1	TGTGCCAGCTGCAAGCGGGACAGGGACTACAATGAGCAGTTCTTC	CASCKRDRDYNEQFF
TRBV10-1	TRBJ2-5	.	TRBD2	TGCGCCAGCAGTGACCGACTAGCGGGGGGCGAGACCCAGTACTTC	CASSDRLAGGETQYF
TRBV27	TRBJ2-7	.	TRBD1	TGTGCCAGCAGTTTATCGGACAGGATCTACGAGCAGTACTTC	CASSLSDRIYEQYF
TRBV6-1	TRBJ2-7	.	.	TGTGCCAGCAGCCGTGGGGGACTCAACCCCTACGAGCAGTACTTC	CASSRGGLNPYEQYF
TRBV7-2	TRBJ1-5	.	.	TGTGCCAGCAGCTACGTCCTAAGTGTGGATCAGCCCCAGCATTTT	CASSYVLSVDQPQHF
TRBV5-6	TRBJ1-2	.	.	TGTGCCAGCAGCTCAAGGACCGACTATAACTATGGCTACACCTTC	CASSSRTDYNYGYTF
TRBV7-2	TRBJ1-2	.	.	TGTGCCAGCAGGGGTAGCAACTATGGCTACACCTTC	CASRGSNYGYTF
TRBV6-5	TRBJ2-3	.	.	TGTGCCAGCAAGGGGGCAGATACGCAGTATTTT	CASKGADTQYF
TRBV7-9	TRBJ2-5	.	TRBD2	TGTGCCAGCAGCTTAGAGCGGGGACTAGCGGGGCATCAAGAGACCCAGTACTTC	CASSLERGLAGHQETQYF
TRBV6-6	TRBJ1-1	.	.	TGTGCCAGCAGCCGCGGGGGGCGCCGGGGTTGCACTGAAGCTTTCTTT	CASSRGGRRGCTEAFF
TRBV29-1	TRBJ1-1	.	TRBD1	TGCAGCGTTGGAGACAGGGTTGACACTGAAGCTTTCTTT	CSVGDRVDTEAFF
TRBV5-4	TRBJ2-1	.	.	TGTGCCAGCAACTCCCAACAGGGTTCCTACAATGAGCAGTTCTTC	CASNSQQGSYNEQFF
TRBV27	TRBJ2-7	.	TRBD1	TGTGCCAGCAGTTTATCAACGGGGACAGCCTACGAGCAGTACTTC	CASSLSTGTAYEQYF
TRBV2	TRBJ1-5	.	.	TGTGCCAGCAGTGCGGGGGGCGGATATCAGCCCCAGCATTTT	CASSAGGGYQPQHF
TRBV11-2	TRBJ1-4	.	TRBD1	TGTGCCAGCAGCTTAGGGACAGGGAATGAAAAACTGTTTTTT	CASSLGTGNEKLFF
TRBV25-1	TRBJ2-3	.	.	TGTGCCAGCAGTGAGACTAAGGCGCAGTATTTT	CASSETKAQYF
TRBV5-1	TRBJ1-1	.	TRBD1	TGCGCCAGCAGCCACTGGGACAGGGTGAACACTGAAGCTTTCTTT	CASSHWDRVNTEAFF
TRBV5-5	TRBJ2-7	.	TRBD1	TGTGCCAGCAGCTCTGGACAGGGGTTCTACGAGCAGTACTTC	CASSSGQGFYEQYF
TRBV6-1	TRBJ1-2	.	.	TGTGCCAGCAGTGAAAAGGGGAAATATGGCTACACCTTC	CASSEKGKYGYTF
TRBV18	TRBJ1-5	.	.	TGTGCCAGCTCGCATGACGGGAGCAATCAGCCCCAGCATTTT	CASSHDGSNQPQHF
TRBV7-2	TRBJ2-7	.	TRBD2	TGTGCCAGCAGCCTAAAGGGAAGCGGGGTTTCCTACGAGCAGTACTTC	CASSLKGSGVSYEQYF
TRBV7-2	TRBJ2-7	.	TRBD2	TGTGCCAGCAGCTTAGAGTCGCGGGGGAGCTCCTACGAGCAGTACTTC	CASSLESRGSSYEQYF
TRBV7-8	TRBJ1-1	.	.	TGTGCCAGCAGCTTAGCCCTTTTCCTGGCCGGCGCGGGCACTGAAGCTTTCTTT	CASSLALFLAGAGTEAFF
TRBV19	TRBJ1-2	.	TRBD1	TGTGCCAGTAGTGCCGGGACAGGGGGATTTGGCTACACCTTC	CASSAGTGGFGYTF
TRBV5-1	TRBJ1-1	.	TRBD1	TGCGCCAGCAGCTTGGGACAGGGACTTGAAGCTTTCTTT	CASSLGQGLEAFF
TRBV7-9	TRBJ2-3	.	TRBD1	TGTGCCAGCAGCTTAGGCGCTCAGGGGGCGATCACAGATACGCAGTATTTT	CASSLGAQGAITDTQYF
TRBV7-2	TRBJ1-1	.	.	TGTGCCAGCAGCTCTAACCGCCAGGCGAACACTGAAGCTTTCTTT	CASSSNRQANTEAFF
TRBV6-1	TRBJ2-1	once	.	TGTGCCAGCAGTCATTCCGGGATTGAGCAGTTCTTC	CASSHSGIEQFF
TRBV5-4	TRBJ2-3	.	TRBD1	TGTGCCAGCAGCCGGGACAGCAAAAGCACAGATACGCAGTATTTT	CASSRDSKSTDTQYF
TRBV30	TRBJ2-3	.	TRBD1	TGTGCCTGGAATTTGGGGACAGGGGGTACTAGCACAGATACGCAGTATTTT	CAWNLGTGGTSTDTQYF
TRBV6-6	TRBJ1-6	.	.	TGTGCCAGCAGTTTGTCAGGGGCGTATTCACCCCTCCACTTT	CASSLSGAYSPLHF
TRBV7-9	TRBJ1-4	few	.	TGTGCCAGCAGCAAAAGCCGGGACACCTATGAAAAACTGTTTTTT	CASSKSRDTYEKLFF
TRBV27	TRBJ1-1	.	TRBD1	TGTGCCAGCAGTAAACAGGGGGCGGTTTATAACACTGAAGCTTTCTTT	CASSKQGAVYNTEAFF
TRBV9	TRBJ2-1	.	TRBD2	TGTGCCAGCAGCGTAGTCGGCGGGGGTCGATTCTTC	CASSVVGGGRFF
TRBV27	TRBJ2-7	.	.	TGTGCCAGCAGAGGGGGTGGCGAGCAGTACTTC	CASRGGGEQYF
TRBV11-2	TRBJ2-3	.	TRBD2	TGTGCCAGCAGCCGCGGGGGGGATACAGATACGCAGTATTTT	CASSRGGDTDTQYF
TRBV5-1	TRBJ1-4	.	.	TGCGCCAGCAGCTTGGTAACAGGAATAAATGAAAAACTGTTTTTT	CASSLVTGINEKLFF